This TCR beta chain was observed in a study of tumour-infiltrating T cells in Burkitt lymphoma. At the level of the study: All epidemiological Burkitt lymphoma subtypes were represented in the cohort. Survival, overall and progression-free, tracked with productive clonality. Findings of the study overall: Public clonotypes, several, appeared across numerous Burkitt lymphoma patients.

To note about this clone: Its antigen is unknown.

Method: immunoSEQ multiplex PCR; TCRdb's copy keeps in-frame clones and lacks some. The sample carries around 50,000 clones, around 30% recorded once. Germline CDR1 SGHNT, CDR2 YYREEE (reference sequence). The CDR3 has 14 amino acids. V was cut by 3 bases and J by 4 bases, with 12 bases left in between. The receptor's source is a human donor with Burkitt lymphoma. The specimen sequenced was tumor tissue. The chain joins TRBV5-4 to TRBJ2-3; D call uncertain. CDR3 residues: CASSSRRDADTQYF. The CDR3 DNA reads TGTGCCAGCAGCTCCCGCAGAGATGCAGATACGCAGTATTTT.